This TCR beta chain was sequenced for a study of Ad26.COV2.S vaccination and SARS-CoV-2 variants. For the study at large: Ad26.COV2.S shots went into the muscle once or twice, 56 days apart. Study findings and constraints: The TCR breadth and depth analyses may have produced an underestimate of total T cell responses. While placebo recipients had lower spike-specific TCR breadth, vaccine recipients had more.

Sequenced by immunoSEQ multiplex PCR; TCRdb stores in-frame clones only, minus some. Of about 330,000 clones in the sample, roughly nine tenths were seen once. For this clone: As yet, its antigen is unknown.

Noted treatment: approximately 18 received Ad26.COV2.S at low or high dose, single or two shots; about 5 received placebo; per-sample allocation not given. All samples were drawn on day 63, counting from the first vaccine or placebo injection. It was Wuhan-strain SARS-CoV-2 spike that the Ad26 vaccine vector expressed. CDR3 length: 14 residues. Germline CDR1 and CDR2: LGHNA and YSLEER. The V and J ends lost 1 base and 4 bases respectively, with 7 bases between them. Sequencing used peripheral blood, obtained in a trial of Ad26.COV2.S vaccine versus placebo. The chain links TRBV4-3 to TRBJ1-4, with D perhaps TRBD1 (6 bases). This sequence was found in a person aged 18-65 years who received the Ad26.COV2.S COVID-19 vaccine or a placebo. CDR3 amino acids: CASSQGTVNEKLFF. CDR3 DNA sequence: TGCGCCAGCAGCCAAGGGACAGTTAATGAAAAACTGTTTTTT.